Each of the 19 T cell receptor beta chains below was sequenced from the same sample in a study of blood T cell repertoires in COVID-19. Profiling relied on immunoSEQ multiplex PCR, and the TCRdb table lists in-frame clones only, not all of them. The profile covers some 380,000 clones, with around 87% appearing a single time and under 1.5% taken by the ten largest. Sequencing was performed on PBMCs or T cells enriched from blood (not recorded which). The source is a man younger than 40 who had recovered from COVID-19.

The gene calls are TRBV7-9 and TRBJ2-7; 10 positions match TRBD2. The germline CDR1 and CDR2 sequences are SEHNR and FQNEAQ (reference sequence). The CDR3 covers 15 residues. V shed 6 bases and J 0 bases; nucleotides not matched to a gene: 5. CDR3 coding DNA: TGTGCCAGCAGTTCACTAGCGGGGTCCTCCTACGAGCAGTACTTC. It yields the protein CASSSLAGSSYEQYF.

Note on this clone: An end of the junction differs from the germline gene, which may be a read error. The gene calls are TRBV11-2 and TRBJ1-4; unclear D gene. The CDR3 consists of 14 residues. CDR1 SGHAT and CDR2 FQNNGV come from the germline V gene. The CDR3 bases are TGTGCCAGCAGCCTAGATAGTGAGGGCGGCAAACTGTTTTTT. Translating it yields CASSLDSEGGKLFF.

The rearrangement links TRBV7-2 to TRBJ2-7, with a tentative D call TRBD2 (5 bases). This CDR3 is built from 15 residues. Per germline, CDR1 SGHTA and CDR2 FQGNSA. The V and J ends lost 4 bases and 6 bases respectively, with 19 bases between them. The CDR3 region is CASSSDRGSRVEQYF. The CDR3 DNA reads TGTGCCAGCAGCTCGGACCGGGGAAGTCGCGTCGAGCAGTACTTC.

The chain uses TRBV5-1 and TRBJ2-4, with 8 bases matching TRBD1. Germline loops: CDR1 SGHRS, CDR2 YFSETQ. This CDR3 comprises 14 residues. V was clipped by 6 bases and J by 8 bases; unmatched bases: 10. For the CDR3, the DNA is TGCGCCAGCAACAGGGGGTGGTCGGTAGACATTCAGTACTTC. It translates to CASNRGWSVDIQYF.

The J gene is TRBJ1-6, the V gene TRBV7-8; D remains unclear. In germline, CDR1 is SGHVS, CDR2 FQNEAQ. The V end was cut by 1 base, the J end by 13 bases, with 14 bases between. The CDR3 length is 14 residues. This CDR3 reads CASSLEQTLGPLHF. CDR3 DNA sequence: TGTGCCAGCAGCTTAGAACAGACCCTCGGCCCCCTCCACTTT.

The chain employs TRBV19 and TRBJ1-5, with D perhaps TRBD1 (5 bases). V was clipped by 7 bases and J by 2 bases, with 12 bases between them. This CDR3 contains 14 residues. Per the germline V gene, CDR1 is LNHDA and CDR2 is SQIVND (reference sequence). The CDR3 region is CASTRWGGNQPQHF. In nucleotides, the CDR3 is TGTGCCAGTACCCGGTGGGGGGGCAATCAGCCCCAGCATTTT.

The chain couples TRBV30 to TRBJ1-1, with D maybe TRBD1 (6 bases). This CDR3 is built from 15 residues. The V and J ends lost 2 bases and 3 bases respectively, with 16 bases between them. CDR1 is GTSNPN, CDR2 SVGIG, per germline (reference sequence). The CDR3 sequence: CAWSPGRRGDTEAFF. CDR3 coding DNA: TGTGCCTGGAGTCCCGGGAGGAGGGGGGACACTGAAGCTTTCTTT.

The chain carries TRBV5-6 and TRBJ2-1; D call uncertain. Trimming removed 0 bases from V and 8 bases from J, with 6 bases in between. CDR3 length: 12 amino acids. Looked up from germline, CDR1 is SGHDT and CDR2 is YYEEEE. CDR3 sequence (DNA): TGTGCCAGCAGCTTGGATTCCTATGAGCAGTTCTTC. Its translation is CASSLDSYEQFF.

V usage is TRBV4-3 and J usage is TRBJ1-1; TRBD1 aligns across 10 bases. CDR1 is LGHNA and CDR2 is YSLEER in the germline V gene. J gave up 9 bases and V 0 bases, and 19 bases lay outside the gene matches. This CDR3 region has 19 residues. CDR3 bases: TGCGCCAGCAGCCAAGAAGGGGTGAAGAGTCGGGGACAGGGGACGAAAGCTTTCTTT. Translating it yields CASSQEGVKSRGQGTKAFF.

V usage is TRBV30 and J usage is TRBJ2-5; D perhaps matches TRBD2 (5 bases). Germline CDR1 GTSNPN, CDR2 SVGIG (reference sequence). The CDR3 totals 14 residues. Trimming took off 0 bases at V and 4 bases at J, with 12 bases between the two ends. CDR3: CAWSVQGGRETQYF. The CDR3 nucleotides read TGTGCCTGGAGTGTACAAGGAGGTCGAGAGACCCAGTACTTC.

The V and J genes are TRBV5-1 and TRBJ1-1, with TRBD1 matching 7 bases. Germline V CDR1 and CDR2: SGHRS, YFSETQ. The V and J ends lost 4 bases and 6 bases, in that order; junction bases with no gene match: 15. This CDR3 contains 16 residues. CDR3 protein: CASSLDRPGQTSEAFF. CDR3 nucleotides: TGCGCCAGCAGCCTCGACAGACCGGGACAGACTTCTGAAGCTTTCTTT.

The genes are TRBV9 and TRBJ2-1; 7 bases are shared with TRBD1. Germline loops: CDR1 SGDLS, CDR2 YYNGEE. V dropped 4 bases and J dropped 7; count of bases not matched to a gene: 14. The CDR3 is made up of 16 amino acids. DNA of the CDR3: TGTGCCAGCAGCCTTTCAACAGGGGTAGATGCGAATGAGCAGTTCTTC. This encodes CASSLSTGVDANEQFF. Full variable domain (remainder filled in from reference TRBV9 and TRBJ2-1): DSGVTQTPKHLITATGQRVTLRCSPRSGDLSVYWYQQSLDQGLQFLIQYYNGEERAKGNILERFSAQQFPDLHSELNLSSLELGDSALYFCASSLSTGVDANEQFFGPGTRLTVL.

In this sample, this clone turned up once. The rearrangement uses TRBV5-1 and TRBJ1-2; D is uncertain. CDR3 length: 17 residues. The germline V and J ends were trimmed by 4 bases and 2 bases, with 21 bases remaining between them. Per the germline V gene, CDR1 is SGHRS and CDR2 is YFSETQ. CDR3 bases: TGCGCCAGCAGCCGGGAGGTCTTCCTGAAAGAAAACTATGGCTACACCTTC. This sequence encodes CASSREVFLKENYGYTF.

The rearrangement uses TRBV5-1 and TRBJ2-2; TRBD2 might be the D (6 bases). This CDR3 contains 19 residues. Germline CDR1 SGHRS, CDR2 YFSETQ. Trimming removed 0 bases at V and 2 bases at J, with 20 bases between. The CDR3 protein is CASSLAGHTGDFNTGELFF. The CDR3 nucleotides read TGCGCCAGCAGCTTGGCAGGACACACCGGGGACTTTAACACCGGGGAGCTGTTTTTT.

The chain recombines TRBV5-1 with TRBJ1-2; the D gene is possibly TRBD1 (6 bases). Deletions cut 3 bases from V and 5 bases from J, with 20 bases between. This CDR3 is 16 amino acids long. CDR1 and CDR2 from the germline V gene are SGHRS and YFSETQ. The CDR3 DNA sequence: TGCGCCAGCAGCTGGGAAAAAGGACAGCCCGCTTATGGCTACACCTTC. Residues: CASSWEKGQPAYGYTF.

This chain connects TRBV9 to TRBJ2-5; D is unresolved. The germline V gene has CDR1 SGDLS and CDR2 YYNGEE. Deletions cut 3 bases from V and 4 bases from J, with 4 bases between. This CDR3 spans 11 amino acids. This CDR3 reads CASSAGETQYF. CDR3 in DNA: TGTGCCAGCAGCGCCGGAGAGACCCAGTACTTC.

The chain uses TRBV6-5 and TRBJ1-6; 7 bases are shared with TRBD1. Looked up from germline, CDR1 is MNHEY and CDR2 is SVGAGI. This CDR3 has 13 residues. J lost 13 bases, V lost 4 bases, and 7 bases had no gene match. The CDR3: CASSWQGDFPLHF. DNA of the CDR3: TGTGCCAGCAGTTGGCAGGGGGATTTCCCCCTCCACTTT.

The V call is TRBV23-1, the J call TRBJ2-2, with 7 positions matching TRBD2. TRBV23-1 is known as an ORF, though its function is uncertain. The CDR3 has 18 residues. Losses at the gene ends were 7 bases for V and 4 bases for J; bases not matched to a gene: 18. The CDR3: CASILRGGKRRATGELFF. CDR3 coding DNA: TGCGCCAGCATCCTACGGGGAGGGAAGCGAAGGGCCACCGGGGAGCTGTTTTTT.

V usage is TRBV5-1 and J usage is TRBJ1-1; 7 bases align to TRBD1. CDR1 is SGHRS, CDR2 YFSETQ, per germline. V shed 4 bases, J shed 3 bases, and the junction held 6 bases outside the gene matches. This CDR3 is 14 amino acids long. The DNA for the CDR3 is TGCGCCAGCAGCGTCAGGGGGTTGGACACTGAAGCTTTCTTT. Translation: CASSVRGLDTEAFF. The full variable domain, in which reference TRBV5-1 and TRBJ1-1 provide the parts outside the CDR3, is KAGVTQTPRYLIKTRGQQVTLSCSPISGHRSVSWYQQTPGQGLQFLFEYFSETQRNKGNFPGRFSGRQFSNSRSEMNVSTLELGDSALYLCASSVRGLDTEAFFGQGTRLTVV.